This T cell receptor (beta chain) is drawn from a study of graft-versus-host responses after intestinal transplantation. Study-wide context: Multivisceral, liver-intestinal, or isolated intestinal transplants were performed in recipients. Anti-thymocyte globulin induction preceded around 3 years of tacrolimus and steroid maintenance in all recipients.

TCRdb's table, derived via immunoSEQ multiplex PCR, lists solely in-frame clones and lacks some. The sample contains about 15,000 clones, roughly 29% of which appear only once. This clone is medium-sized in the sample. Researchers placed about 200,000 CFSE-labeled responder cells in culture with about 200,000 irradiated, violet-dye-labeled stimulator cells. Unmatched junction bases numbered 0, after V lost 4 bases and J lost 3 bases. The germline CDR1 and CDR2 sequences are MNHEY and SVGAGI. CDR3 size: 13 residues. The specimen comprised alloreactive CD8+ T cells from a mixed lymphocyte reaction culture, sampled before intestinal transplant. Indicated subset: CFSE-low proliferating T cells sorted from approximately 6-day pre-transplant mixed lymphocyte reaction (GvH or HvG direction). The rearrangement links TRBV6-5 to TRBJ2-7; 10 bases fit TRBD1. This TCR came from a human patient who received an intestinal transplant. DNA of the CDR3: TGTGCCAGCAGTTGGGACAGGGGCTACGAGCAGTACTTC. It translates to CASSWDRGYEQYF.